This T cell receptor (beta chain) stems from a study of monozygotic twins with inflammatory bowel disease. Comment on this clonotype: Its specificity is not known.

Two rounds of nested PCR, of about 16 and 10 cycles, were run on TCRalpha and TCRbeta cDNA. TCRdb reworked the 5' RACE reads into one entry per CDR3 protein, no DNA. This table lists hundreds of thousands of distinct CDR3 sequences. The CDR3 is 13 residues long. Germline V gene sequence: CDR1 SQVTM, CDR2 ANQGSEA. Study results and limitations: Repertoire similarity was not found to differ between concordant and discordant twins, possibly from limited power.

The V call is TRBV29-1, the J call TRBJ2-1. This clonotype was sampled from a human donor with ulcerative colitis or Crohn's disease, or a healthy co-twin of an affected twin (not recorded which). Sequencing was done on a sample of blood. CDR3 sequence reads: CSVEKLEYNEQFF.